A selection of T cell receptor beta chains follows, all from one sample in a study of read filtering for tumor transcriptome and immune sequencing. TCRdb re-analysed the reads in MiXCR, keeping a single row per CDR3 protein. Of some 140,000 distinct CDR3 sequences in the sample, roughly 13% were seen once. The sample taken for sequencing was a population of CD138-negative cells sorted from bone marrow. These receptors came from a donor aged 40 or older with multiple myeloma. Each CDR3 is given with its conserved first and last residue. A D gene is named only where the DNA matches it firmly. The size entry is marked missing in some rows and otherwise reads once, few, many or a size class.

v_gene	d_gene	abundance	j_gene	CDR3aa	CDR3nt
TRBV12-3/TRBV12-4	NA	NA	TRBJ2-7	CASSFQRGYEQYF	TGTGCCAGCAGTTTTCAGAGGGGCTACGAGCAGTACTTC
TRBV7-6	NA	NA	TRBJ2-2	CASGLSAALNTGELFF	TGTGCCAGCGGCTTATCGGCAGCTCTGAACACCGGGGAGCTGTTTTTT
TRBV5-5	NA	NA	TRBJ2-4	CASSSTETGNIQYF	TGTGCCAGCAGCTCTACAGAGACGGGAAACATTCAGTACTTC
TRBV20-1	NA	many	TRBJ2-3	CSARKSGDYTQYF	TGCAGTGCTAGAAAATCAGGGGACTATACGCAGTATTTT
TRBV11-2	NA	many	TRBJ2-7	CASSLDAYEQYF	TGTGCCAGCAGCTTAGACGCCTACGAGCAGTACTTC
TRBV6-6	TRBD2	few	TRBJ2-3	CASSINSGRATDTQYF	TGTGCCAGCAGTATAAACAGCGGGAGGGCCACAGATACGCAGTATTTT
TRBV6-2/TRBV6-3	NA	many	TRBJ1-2	CASSYPLLYGYTF	TGTGCCAGCAGTTACCCCCTGCTCTATGGCTACACCTTC
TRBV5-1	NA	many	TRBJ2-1	CASSLFQLYEQFF	TGCGCCAGCAGCTTGTTTCAGCTCTATGAGCAGTTCTTC
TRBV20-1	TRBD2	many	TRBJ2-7	CSATLLAGGPGYEQYF	TGCAGTGCTACCCTTTTAGCGGGAGGGCCCGGTTACGAGCAGTACTTC
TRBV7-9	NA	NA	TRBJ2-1	CASSAAGTHLWGNEQFF	TGTGCCAGCAGCGCAGCCGGGACTCACCTATGGGGGAATGAGCAGTTCTTC
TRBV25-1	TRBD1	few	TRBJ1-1	CASSSTGGNTEAFF	TGTGCCAGCAGTTCGACAGGGGGGAACACTGAAGCTTTCTTT
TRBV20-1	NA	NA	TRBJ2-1	CSARGTSGDSNEQFF	TGCAGTGCTAGGGGGACCTCCGGGGACTCCAATGAGCAGTTCTTC
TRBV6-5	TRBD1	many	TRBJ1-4	CASSYSTGKANEKLFF	TGTGCCAGCAGTTACTCGACAGGGAAGGCTAATGAAAAACTGTTTTTT
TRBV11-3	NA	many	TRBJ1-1	CASSLMGGVNTEAFF	TGTGCCAGCAGCCTAATGGGGGGAGTGAACACTGAAGCTTTCTTT
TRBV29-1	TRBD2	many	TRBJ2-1	CSVEVHPGLAGKEQFF	TGCAGCGTTGAAGTCCACCCGGGACTAGCGGGAAAGGAGCAGTTCTTC
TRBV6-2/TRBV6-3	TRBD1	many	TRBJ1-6	CASSNRDREPAFPNSPLHF	TGTGCCAGCAGTAACCGGGACAGGGAGCCTGCGTTTCCGAATTCACCCCTCCACTTT
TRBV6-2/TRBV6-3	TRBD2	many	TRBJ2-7	CASTEPNKQAGALYEQYF	TGTGCCAGCACTGAACCTAACAAGCAAGCGGGAGCACTGTACGAGCAGTACTTC
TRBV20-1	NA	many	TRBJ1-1	CSAAGNTEAFF	TGCAGTGCAGCAGGGAACACTGAAGCTTTCTTT
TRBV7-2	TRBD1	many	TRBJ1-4	CASSLRQGVGEKLFF	TGTGCCAGCAGCCTCCGACAGGGGGTAGGAGAAAAACTGTTTTTT
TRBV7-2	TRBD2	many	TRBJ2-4	CASRPLAGAKYIQYF	TGTGCCAGCAGGCCACTAGCGGGAGCTAAGTACATTCAGTACTTC
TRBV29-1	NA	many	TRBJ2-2	CSVRVEWSSTGELFF	TGCAGCGTCCGGGTGGAGTGGTCGTCTACCGGGGAGCTGTTTTTT
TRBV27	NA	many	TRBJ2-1	CASSLLGDNEQFF	TGTGCCAGCAGTTTATTGGGAGACAATGAGCAGTTCTTC
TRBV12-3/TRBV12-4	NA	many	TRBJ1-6	CASSFGGGNSPLHF	TGTGCCAGCAGTTTTGGGGGAGGAAATTCACCCCTCCACTTT
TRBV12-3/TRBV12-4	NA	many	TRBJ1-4	CASSGELGTNEKLFF	TGTGCCAGCAGTGGGGAACTTGGGACTAATGAAAAACTGTTTTTT
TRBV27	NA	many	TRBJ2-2	CASSPRPTTGELFF	TGTGCCAGCAGCCCGAGGCCCACCACCGGGGAGCTGTTTTTT
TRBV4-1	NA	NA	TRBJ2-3	CASSHPGSLDTQYF	TGCGCCAGCAGCCACCCGGGGTCTTTAGATACGCAGTATTTT
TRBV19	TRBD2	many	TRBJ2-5	CASSIFGGRPEETQYF	TGTGCCAGTAGTATATTTGGCGGGAGGCCAGAAGAGACCCAGTACTTC
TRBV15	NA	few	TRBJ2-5	CATSGGAVRETQYF	TGTGCCACCAGTGGAGGGGCGGTCCGGGAGACCCAGTACTTC
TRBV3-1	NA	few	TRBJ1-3	CASSQYSGNTIYF	TGTGCCAGCAGCCAATACTCTGGAAACACCATATATTTT
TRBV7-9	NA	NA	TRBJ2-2	CASGWRGSQVGELFF	TGTGCCAGCGGCTGGAGGGGGAGTCAGGTCGGGGAGCTGTTTTTT
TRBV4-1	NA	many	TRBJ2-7	CASSQDRGNEQYF	TGCGCCAGCAGCCAAGATCGCGGGAACGAGCAGTACTTC
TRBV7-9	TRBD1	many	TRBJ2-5	CASSLGTGKETQYF	TGTGCCAGCAGCTTAGGGACAGGGAAAGAGACCCAGTACTTC
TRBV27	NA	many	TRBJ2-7	CASSGRSSYEQYF	TGTGCCAGCTCCGGGCGTAGCTCCTACGAGCAGTACTTC
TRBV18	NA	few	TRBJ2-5	CASSRFTTANQETQYF	TGTGCCAGCTCACGCTTTACCACAGCGAACCAAGAGACCCAGTACTTC
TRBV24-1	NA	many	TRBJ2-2	CATSEWSNPGSSPNTGELFF	TGTGCCACCAGTGAGTGGAGTAATCCGGGCTCTAGTCCGAACACCGGGGAGCTGTTTTTT
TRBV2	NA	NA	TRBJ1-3	CASRDRRNSGNTIYF	TGTGCCAGCAGGGACCGACGTAACTCTGGAAACACCATATATTTT
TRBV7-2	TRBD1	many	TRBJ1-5	CASSLGQGYQPQHF	TGTGCCAGCAGCTTAGGACAGGGCTATCAGCCCCAGCATTTT
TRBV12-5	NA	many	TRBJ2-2	CASGLVPDRKDTGELFF	TGTGCTAGTGGTTTGGTACCGGACCGGAAGGACACCGGGGAGCTGTTTTTT
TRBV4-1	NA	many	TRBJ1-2	CASSQDIREAGVYGYTF	TGCGCCAGCAGCCAAGATATCCGGGAAGCGGGTGTCTATGGCTACACCTTC
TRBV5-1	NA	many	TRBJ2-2	CASLDEGELFF	TGCGCCAGCCTTGATGAGGGGGAGCTGTTTTTT
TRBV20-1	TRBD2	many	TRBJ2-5	CSFPSGRAETQYF	TGCAGTTTTCCTAGCGGGAGGGCGGAGACCCAGTACTTC
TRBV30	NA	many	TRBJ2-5	CAWSSNWETQYF	TGTGCCTGGAGTAGCAATTGGGAGACCCAGTACTTC
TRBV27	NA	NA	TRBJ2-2	CASSLGRRGSWELFF	TGTGCCAGCAGCCTCGGACGGAGAGGGTCCTGGGAGCTGTTTTTT
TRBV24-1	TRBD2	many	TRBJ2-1	CATSDPSPPGGVYNEQFF	TGTGCCACCAGTGACCCTAGCCCCCCGGGAGGGGTTTACAATGAGCAGTTCTTC
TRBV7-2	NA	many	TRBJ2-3	CASSPSLNTDTQYF	TGTGCCAGCAGCCCCAGCCTGAACACAGATACGCAGTATTTT
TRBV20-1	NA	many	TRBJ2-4	CSASAGYKNIQYF	TGCAGTGCTAGCGCCGGTTACAAAAACATTCAGTACTTC
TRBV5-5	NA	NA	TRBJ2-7	CASSLGGGEQYF	TGTGCCAGCAGCTTGGGAGGGGGCGAGCAGTACTTC
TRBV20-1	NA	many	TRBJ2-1	CSARLNQGSSNEQFF	TGCAGTGCTAGGTTAAATCAGGGGTCCAGCAATGAGCAGTTCTTC
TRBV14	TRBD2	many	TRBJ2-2	CASSAMGLVRELFF	TGTGCCAGCAGCGCAATGGGACTAGTCCGGGAGCTGTTTTTT
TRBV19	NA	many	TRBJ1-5	CASSREGEVINQPQHF	TGTGCCAGTAGCAGGGAGGGAGAAGTAATCAATCAGCCCCAGCATTTT
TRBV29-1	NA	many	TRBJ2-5	CSYRSYQETQYF	TGCAGCTACAGGAGTTACCAAGAGACCCAGTACTTC
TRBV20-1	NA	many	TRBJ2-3	CSAKTGLRTDTQYF	TGCAGTGCTAAAACCGGGCTCCGCACAGATACGCAGTATTTT
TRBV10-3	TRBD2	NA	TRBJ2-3	CAISDLWTSGSGLTQYF	TGTGCCATCAGTGACCTTTGGACTAGCGGGAGCGGATTGACGCAGTATTTT
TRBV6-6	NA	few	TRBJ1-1	CASSYSDTEAFF	TGTGCCAGCAGTTACTCGGATACTGAAGCTTTCTTT
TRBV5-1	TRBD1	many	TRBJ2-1	CASSFTTGGEDEQFF	TGCGCCAGCAGCTTTACGACAGGGGGCGAAGATGAGCAGTTCTTC